These 13 T cell receptor beta chains were sequenced from one sample in a study of T-cell memory formation after mild COVID-19 (dated by TCRdb to the early 2020s). Library preparation used 5' RACE. The data were produced on an Illumina NovaSeq 6000. In TCRdb, the public reads were trimmed at Q25 with fastp and aligned with MiXCR, with productive beta chains retained. Entries are consolidated by CDR3 protein sequence, retaining the most common genes and DNA. In all, the sample holds 150,000 to 200,000 distinct CDR3 sequences, and roughly 14% of those were seen once. Of the sample, over 12% falls within the top ten clones. The source material was PBMCs or a T cell subset sorted from them (not recorded which). The origin of the receptors is an adult woman who had mild COVID-19 (a few samples of this study predate the infection). The sample titles of this study are shuffled in the database, so cell type and time point are left out; the donor was told from shared clones.

On this clonotype itself: The junction departs from germline at one end; a sequencing error may be responsible. This chain joins TRBV23-1 and TRBJ1-5; 7 bases line up with TRBD1. TRBV23-1 is classed as an ORF, of uncertain function. CDR3 size: 15 residues. The CDR3 nucleotides are TGTGCCAGCAGTCAAACAGGGGTGGGCAATCAGCCCCAGCATTTT. This translates into CASSQTGVGNQPQHF.

The V call is TRBV28, the J call TRBJ2-5; D might be TRBD2 (5 bases). This CDR3 has 15 residues. Trimming stripped 6 bases from V and 0 bases from J, with 14 bases between. Germline CDR1 and CDR2: MDHEN and SYDVKM. CDR3 bases: TGTGCCAGCAGACCCCTGGACGGGGACCAAGAGACCCAGTACTTC. Protein product: CASRPLDGDQETQYF.

This clonotype showed up just a few times. The J gene is TRBJ2-1, the V gene TRBV5-1, with TRBD1 matching 8 bases. The ends lost 0 bases at V and 6 bases at J; junction bases unmatched: 5. The CDR3 totals 15 residues. Germline V gene sequence: CDR1 SGHRS, CDR2 YFSETQ. Here the CDR3 reads CASSLGQGIRNEQFF. In nucleotides, the CDR3 is TGCGCCAGCAGCTTGGGACAGGGGATCCGCAATGAGCAGTTCTTC.

The table lists this clonotype with a few counts. The J gene is TRBJ2-2, the V gene TRBV7-3, with 11 bases lining up with TRBD2. Losses at the gene ends were 5 bases for V and 3 bases for J; bases not matched to a gene: 5. This CDR3 spans 16 amino acids. Germline V gene sequence: CDR1 SGHTA, CDR2 FQGTGA. CDR3 protein: CASSPLAGGDTGELFF. The CDR3 bases are TGTGCCAGCAGCCCGCTAGCGGGAGGTGACACCGGGGAGCTGTTTTTT.

In this sample, this clonotype turned up a few times. The rearrangement links TRBV7-9 to TRBJ1-1; D is perhaps TRBD1 (6 bases). V lost 1 base and J 3 bases, leaving 12 bases between the germline ends. This CDR3 contains 15 residues. From germline, CDR1 is SEHNR and CDR2 FQNEAQ (reference sequence). In nucleotides, the CDR3 is TGTGCCAGCAGCTTAGTGTCGGGGGCGGACACTGAAGCTTTCTTT. Translating gives CASSLVSGADTEAFF. Full variable domain (missing parts from reference TRBV7-9 and TRBJ1-1): DTGVSQNPRHKITKRGQNVTFRCDPISEHNRLYWYRQTLGQGPEFLTYFQNEAQLEKSRLLSDRFSAERPKGSFSTLEIQRTEQGDSAMYLCASSLVSGADTEAFFGQGTRLTVV.

The chain is built from TRBV7-6 and TRBJ2-2, with D uncertain. The CDR3 loop spans 15 amino acids. Trimming pared 5 bases from V and 1 base from J, leaving 11 bases between. The germline gives CDR1 SGHVS, CDR2 FNYEAQ. Here the CDR3 reads CASSTRTVNTGELFF. The CDR3 DNA follows: TGTGCCAGCAGCACCCGGACGGTGAACACCGGGGAGCTGTTTTTT.

In this sample, this clonotype turned up a few times. The chain links TRBV12-3 or TRBV12-4 to TRBJ2-2; 12 bases are a match to TRBD2. This CDR3 spans 19 amino acids. V gave up 1 base and J gave up 6 bases; unmatched junction bases: 12. For the CDR3, the DNA is TGTGCCAGCAGTTTAGGCTCAGGGTGGACTAGCGGGGACCCCGGGGAGCTGTTTTTT. It encodes CASSLGSGWTSGDPGELFF.

This clonotype was seen many times. This chain uses TRBV15 with TRBJ2-6; D gene unclear. The germline V gene encodes CDR1 LNHNV and CDR2 YYDKDF (reference sequence). V was cut by 1 base and J by 0 bases, with 7 bases left in between. This CDR3 has 16 amino acids. The CDR3 nucleotides read TGTGCCACCAGCAGAGTACGGTACTCTGGGGCCAACGTCCTGACTTTC. This gives the protein CATSRVRYSGANVLTF.

This clonotype was seen only a few times. J is TRBJ2-5 and V is TRBV7-9; D remains ambiguous. Trimming removed 4 bases from V and 4 bases from J, with 19 bases in between. Germline V CDR1 and CDR2: SEHNR, FQNEAQ (reference sequence). The CDR3 extends over 16 amino acids. The CDR3 reads CASSSATLVAGETQYF. The CDR3 DNA is TGTGCCAGCAGCTCCGCTACGCTGGTAGCCGGAGAGACCCAGTACTTC.

In its sample, this clonotype was seen a few times. The chain links TRBV6-1 to TRBJ2-7, with D uncertain. The CDR3 contains 12 residues. Trimming cost V 2 bases and J 3 bases, with 5 bases left between them. Germline values: CDR1 MNHNS, CDR2 SASEGT. DNA of the CDR3: TGTGCCAGCAGTGAATACGGCTACGAGCAGTACTTC. Its translation is CASSEYGYEQYF.

The rearrangement uses TRBV7-6 and TRBJ2-7; 10 bases align to TRBD1. The CDR3 spans 15 residues. Per the germline V gene, CDR1 is SGHVS and CDR2 is FNYEAQ. V lost 3 bases and J lost 1; bases outside the gene matches: 3. Here the CDR3 DNA reads TGTGCCAGCAGCTTCAGGGACAGGGGATCCTACGAGCAGTACTTC. It codes for CASSFRDRGSYEQYF.

The sample holds a few counts of this clonotype. The chain joins TRBV7-9 to TRBJ2-7; no firm D call. Trimming removed 5 bases from V and 7 bases from J, with 9 bases in between. Germline CDR1 SEHNR, CDR2 FQNEAQ (reference sequence). The CDR3 runs 11 residues. CDR3 coding DNA: TGTGCCAGCAGCCCTTTTGAGGAGCAGTACTTC. Encoded protein: CASSPFEEQYF.

In this sample, this clonotype turned up a few times. CDR3 residues: CASSFWDRDSPLHF. In DNA, the CDR3 is TGTGCCAGCAGCTTTTGGGACAGAGATTCACCCCTCCACTTT. V is TRBV7-2 and J is TRBJ1-6; 7 bases align to TRBD1. CDR3 length: 14 residues. With 3 bases clipped from V and 8 bases from J, the junction kept 4 bases outside the gene matches. CDR1 is SGHTA, CDR2 FQGNSA, per germline.